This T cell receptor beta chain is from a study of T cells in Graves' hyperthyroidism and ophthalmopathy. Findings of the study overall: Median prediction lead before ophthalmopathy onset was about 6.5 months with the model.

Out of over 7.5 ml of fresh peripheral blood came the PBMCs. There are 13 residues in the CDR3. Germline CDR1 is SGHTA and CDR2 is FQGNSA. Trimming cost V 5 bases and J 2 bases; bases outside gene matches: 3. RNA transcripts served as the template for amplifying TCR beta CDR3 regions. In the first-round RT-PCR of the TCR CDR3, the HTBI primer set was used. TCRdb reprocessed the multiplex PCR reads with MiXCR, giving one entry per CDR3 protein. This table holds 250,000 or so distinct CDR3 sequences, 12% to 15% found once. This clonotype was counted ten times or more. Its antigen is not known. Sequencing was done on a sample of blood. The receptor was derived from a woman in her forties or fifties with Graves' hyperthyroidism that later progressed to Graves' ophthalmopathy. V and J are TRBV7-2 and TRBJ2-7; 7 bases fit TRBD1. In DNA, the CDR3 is TGTGCCAGCAGCGACAGGGAGCCCTACGAGCAGTACTTC. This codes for CASSDREPYEQYF.